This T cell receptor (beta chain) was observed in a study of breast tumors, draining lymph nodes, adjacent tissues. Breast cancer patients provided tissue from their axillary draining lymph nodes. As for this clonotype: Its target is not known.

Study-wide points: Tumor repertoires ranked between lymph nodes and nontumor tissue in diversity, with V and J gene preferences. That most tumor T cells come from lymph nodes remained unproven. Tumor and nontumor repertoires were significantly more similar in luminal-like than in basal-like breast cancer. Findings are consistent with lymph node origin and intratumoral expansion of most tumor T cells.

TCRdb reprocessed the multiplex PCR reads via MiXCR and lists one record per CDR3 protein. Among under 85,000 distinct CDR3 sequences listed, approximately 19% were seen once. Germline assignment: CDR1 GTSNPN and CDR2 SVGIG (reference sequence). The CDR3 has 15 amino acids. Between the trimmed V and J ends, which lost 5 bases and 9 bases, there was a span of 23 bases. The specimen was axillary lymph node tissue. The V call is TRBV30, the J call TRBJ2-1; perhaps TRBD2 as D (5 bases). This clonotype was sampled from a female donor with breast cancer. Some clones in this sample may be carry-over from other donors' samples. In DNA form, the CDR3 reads TGTGCCTGGGAACCGGGCCTAACCCGGGGAAGTGAGCAGTTCTTC. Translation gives CAWEPGLTRGSEQFF.